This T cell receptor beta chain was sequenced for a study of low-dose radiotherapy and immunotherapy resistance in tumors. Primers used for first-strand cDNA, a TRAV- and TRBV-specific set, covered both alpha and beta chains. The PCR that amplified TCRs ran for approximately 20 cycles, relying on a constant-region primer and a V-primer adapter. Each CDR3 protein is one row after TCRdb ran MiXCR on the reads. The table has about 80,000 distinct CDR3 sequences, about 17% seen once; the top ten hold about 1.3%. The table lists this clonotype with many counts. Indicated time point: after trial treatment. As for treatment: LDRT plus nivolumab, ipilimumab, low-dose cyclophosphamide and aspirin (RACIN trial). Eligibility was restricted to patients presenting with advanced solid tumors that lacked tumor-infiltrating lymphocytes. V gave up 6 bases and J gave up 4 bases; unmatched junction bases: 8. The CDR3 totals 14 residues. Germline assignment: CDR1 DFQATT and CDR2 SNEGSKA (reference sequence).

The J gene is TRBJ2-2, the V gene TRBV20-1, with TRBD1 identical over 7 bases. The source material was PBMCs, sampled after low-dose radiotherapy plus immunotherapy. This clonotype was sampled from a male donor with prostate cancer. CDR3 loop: CSAQRTGVTGELFF. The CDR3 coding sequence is TGCAGTGCACAACGGACAGGAGTCACCGGGGAGCTGTTTTTT.